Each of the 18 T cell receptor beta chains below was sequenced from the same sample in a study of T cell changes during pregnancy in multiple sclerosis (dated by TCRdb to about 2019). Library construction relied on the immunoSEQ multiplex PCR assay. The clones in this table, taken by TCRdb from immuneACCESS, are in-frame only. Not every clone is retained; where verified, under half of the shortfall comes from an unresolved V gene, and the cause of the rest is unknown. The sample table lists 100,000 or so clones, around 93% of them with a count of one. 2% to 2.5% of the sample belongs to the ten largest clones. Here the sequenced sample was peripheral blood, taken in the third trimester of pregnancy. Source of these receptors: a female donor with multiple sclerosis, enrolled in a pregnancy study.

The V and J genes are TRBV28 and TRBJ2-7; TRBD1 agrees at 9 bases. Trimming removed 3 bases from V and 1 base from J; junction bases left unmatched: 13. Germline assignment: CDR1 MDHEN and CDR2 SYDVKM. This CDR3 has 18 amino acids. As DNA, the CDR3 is TGTGCCAGCAGTTTCGTAAGAAGCCGGGACAGGGTTTCCTACGAGCAGTACTTC. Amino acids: CASSFVRSRDRVSYEQYF.

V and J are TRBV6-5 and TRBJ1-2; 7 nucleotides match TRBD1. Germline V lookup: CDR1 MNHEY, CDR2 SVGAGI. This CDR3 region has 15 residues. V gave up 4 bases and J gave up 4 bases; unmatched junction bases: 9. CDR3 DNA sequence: TGTGCCAGCAGTTTCACCGGGACAGTCCTCTATGGCTACACCTTC. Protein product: CASSFTGTVLYGYTF.

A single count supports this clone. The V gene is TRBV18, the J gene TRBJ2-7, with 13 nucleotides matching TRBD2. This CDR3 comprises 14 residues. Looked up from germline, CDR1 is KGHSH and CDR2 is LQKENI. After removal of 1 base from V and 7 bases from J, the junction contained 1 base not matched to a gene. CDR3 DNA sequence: TGTGCCAGCTCACCACAGGGACTAGCGGGAGAGCAGTACTTC. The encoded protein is CASSPQGLAGEQYF.

The chain's CDR3 is CASSTSRSEQFF. Here the CDR3 DNA reads TGTGCCAGCAGTACTAGCCGGAGTGAGCAGTTCTTC. The chain is built from TRBV28 and TRBJ2-1, with D maybe TRBD2 (6 bases). Germline V CDR1 and CDR2: MDHEN, SYDVKM. Trimming left V 5 bases short and J 9 bases short, with 11 bases between. The CDR3 covers 12 residues.

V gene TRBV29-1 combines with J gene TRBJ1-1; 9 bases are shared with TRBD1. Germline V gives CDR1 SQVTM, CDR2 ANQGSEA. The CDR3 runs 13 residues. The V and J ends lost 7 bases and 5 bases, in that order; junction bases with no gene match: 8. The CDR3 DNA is TGCAGCGCCGCGACAGGGGGTGAGACTGAAGCTTTCTTT. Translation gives CSAATGGETEAFF.

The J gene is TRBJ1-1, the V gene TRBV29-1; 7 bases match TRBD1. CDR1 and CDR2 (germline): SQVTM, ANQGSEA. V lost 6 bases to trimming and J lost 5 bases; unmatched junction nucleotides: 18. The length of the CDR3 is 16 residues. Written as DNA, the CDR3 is TGCAGCGTCCGGGACAGAAGGTTAGCAATTCGGACTGAAGCTTTCTTT. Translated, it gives CSVRDRRLAIRTEAFF. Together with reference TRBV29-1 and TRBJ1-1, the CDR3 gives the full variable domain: SAVISQKPSRDICQRGTSLTIQCQVDSQVTMMFWYRQQPGQSLTLIATANQGSEATYESGFVIDKFPISRPNLTFSTLTVSNMSPEDSSIYLCSVRDRRLAIRTEAFFGQGTRLTVV.

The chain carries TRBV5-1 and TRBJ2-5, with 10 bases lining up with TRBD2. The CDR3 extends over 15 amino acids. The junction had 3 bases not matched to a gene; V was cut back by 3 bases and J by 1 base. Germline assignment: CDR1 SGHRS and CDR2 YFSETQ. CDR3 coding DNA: TGCGCCAGCAGCTCGACTAGCGGGTTCCAAGAGACCCAGTACTTC. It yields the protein CASSSTSGFQETQYF.

CDR3 DNA sequence: TGTGCCAGCAGCGTAGACAGGGTCGTCACTGAAGCTTTCTTT. It is translated as CASSVDRVVTEAFF. The chain carries TRBV7-8 and TRBJ1-1; TRBD1 aligns across 7 bases. This CDR3 comprises 14 residues. Germline trimming cut 5 bases from V and 4 bases from J; bases unmatched to any gene: 7. Germline V gene sequence: CDR1 SGHVS, CDR2 FQNEAQ.

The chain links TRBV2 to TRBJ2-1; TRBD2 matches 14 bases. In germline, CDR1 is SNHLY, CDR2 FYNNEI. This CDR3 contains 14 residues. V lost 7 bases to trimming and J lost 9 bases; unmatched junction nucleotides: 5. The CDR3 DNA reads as TGTGCCAGCATCAAAGGGACTAGCGGGAGTGAGCAGTTCTTC. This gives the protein CASIKGTSGSEQFF. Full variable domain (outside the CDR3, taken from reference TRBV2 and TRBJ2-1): EPEVTQTPSHQVTQMGQEVILRCVPISNHLYFYWYRQILGQKVEFLVSFYNNEISEKSEIFDDQFSVERPDGSNFTLKIRSTKLEDSAMYFCASIKGTSGSEQFFGPGTRLTVL.

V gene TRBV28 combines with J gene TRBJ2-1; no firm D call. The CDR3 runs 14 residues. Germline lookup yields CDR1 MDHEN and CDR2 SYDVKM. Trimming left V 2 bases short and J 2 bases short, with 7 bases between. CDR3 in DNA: TGTGCCAGCAGTTTAAACCCTACCTACAATGAGCAGTTCTTC. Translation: CASSLNPTYNEQFF.

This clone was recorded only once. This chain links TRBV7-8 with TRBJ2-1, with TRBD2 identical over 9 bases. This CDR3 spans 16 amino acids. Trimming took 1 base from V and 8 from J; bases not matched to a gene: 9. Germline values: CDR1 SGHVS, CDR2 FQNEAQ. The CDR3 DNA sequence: TGTGCCAGCAGCTTAGGGCGGCTAGCGGGATGGGATGAGCAGTTCTTC. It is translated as CASSLGRLAGWDEQFF.

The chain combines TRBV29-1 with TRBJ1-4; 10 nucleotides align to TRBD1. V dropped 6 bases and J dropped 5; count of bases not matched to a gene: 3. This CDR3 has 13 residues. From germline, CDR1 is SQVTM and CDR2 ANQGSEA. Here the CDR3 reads CSVPGQGNEKLFF. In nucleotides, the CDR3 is TGCAGCGTACCGGGACAGGGGAATGAAAAACTGTTTTTT.

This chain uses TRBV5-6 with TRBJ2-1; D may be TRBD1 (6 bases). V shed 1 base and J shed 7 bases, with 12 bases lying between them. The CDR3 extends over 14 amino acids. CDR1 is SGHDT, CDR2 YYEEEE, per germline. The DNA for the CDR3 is TGTGCCAGCAGCTTGAACGAGGGGGTGAATGAGCAGTTCTTC. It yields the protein CASSLNEGVNEQFF.

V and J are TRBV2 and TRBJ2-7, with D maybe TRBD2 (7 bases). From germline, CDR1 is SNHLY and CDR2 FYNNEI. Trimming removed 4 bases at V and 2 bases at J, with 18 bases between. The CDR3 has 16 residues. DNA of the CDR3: TGTGCCAGCAGTGTCTCAGGGGACTACCGAACCTACGAGCAGTACTTC. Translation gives CASSVSGDYRTYEQYF.

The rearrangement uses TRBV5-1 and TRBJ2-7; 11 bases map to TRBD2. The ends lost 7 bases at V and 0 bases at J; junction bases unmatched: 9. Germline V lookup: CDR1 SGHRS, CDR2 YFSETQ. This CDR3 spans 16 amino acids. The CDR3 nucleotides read TGCGCCAGCGGGGCTCTGACTAGCGGGGCCTCCTACGAGCAGTACTTC. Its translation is CASGALTSGASYEQYF.

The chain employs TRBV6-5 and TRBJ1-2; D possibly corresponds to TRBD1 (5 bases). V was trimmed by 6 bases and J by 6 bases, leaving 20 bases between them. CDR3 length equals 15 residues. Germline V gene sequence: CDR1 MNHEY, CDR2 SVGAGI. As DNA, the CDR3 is TGTGCCAGCAGGGGCAACGCGCGAACAGGTCATGGCTACACCTTC. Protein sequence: CASRGNARTGHGYTF.

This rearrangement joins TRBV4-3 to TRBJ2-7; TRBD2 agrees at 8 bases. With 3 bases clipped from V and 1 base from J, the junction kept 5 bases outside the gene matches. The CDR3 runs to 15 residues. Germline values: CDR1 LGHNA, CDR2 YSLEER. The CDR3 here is CASSHQAGASYEQYF. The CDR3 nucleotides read TGCGCCAGCAGCCATCAAGCGGGAGCTTCCTACGAGCAGTACTTC.

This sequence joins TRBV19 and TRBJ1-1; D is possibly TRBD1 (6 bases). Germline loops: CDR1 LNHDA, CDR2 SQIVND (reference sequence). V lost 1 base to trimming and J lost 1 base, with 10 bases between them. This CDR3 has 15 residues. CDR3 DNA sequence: TGTGCCAGTAGTATAGTTGGGACAACGAACACTGAAGCTTTCTTT. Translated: CASSIVGTTNTEAFF.